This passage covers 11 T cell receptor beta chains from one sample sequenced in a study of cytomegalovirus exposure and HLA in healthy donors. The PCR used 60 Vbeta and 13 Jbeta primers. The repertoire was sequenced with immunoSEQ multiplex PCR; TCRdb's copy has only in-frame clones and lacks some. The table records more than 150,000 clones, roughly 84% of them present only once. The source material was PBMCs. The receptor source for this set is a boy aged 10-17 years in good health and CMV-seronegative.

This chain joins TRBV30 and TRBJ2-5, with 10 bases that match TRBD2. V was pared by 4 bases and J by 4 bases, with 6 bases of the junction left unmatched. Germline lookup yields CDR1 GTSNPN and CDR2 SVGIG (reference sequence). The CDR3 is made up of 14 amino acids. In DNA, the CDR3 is TGTGCCTGGAAGCTAGCGGGAGCGTTAGAGACCCAGTACTTC. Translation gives CAWKLAGALETQYF.

CDR3 residues: CASSLVPRQADYGYTF. CDR3 bases: TGTGCCAGCAGCTTAGTCCCACGACAGGCGGACTATGGCTACACCTTC. This chain uses TRBV11-2 with TRBJ1-2, with D maybe TRBD1 (6 bases). The CDR3 covers 16 residues. Trimming cost V 1 base and J 3 bases, with 15 bases left between them. The germline V gene has CDR1 SGHAT and CDR2 FQNNGV.

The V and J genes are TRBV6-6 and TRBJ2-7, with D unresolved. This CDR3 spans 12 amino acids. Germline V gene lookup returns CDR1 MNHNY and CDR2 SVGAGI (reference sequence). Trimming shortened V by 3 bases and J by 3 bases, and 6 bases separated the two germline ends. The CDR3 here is CASSYVIYEQYF. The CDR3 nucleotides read TGTGCCAGCAGTTATGTCATCTACGAGCAGTACTTC.

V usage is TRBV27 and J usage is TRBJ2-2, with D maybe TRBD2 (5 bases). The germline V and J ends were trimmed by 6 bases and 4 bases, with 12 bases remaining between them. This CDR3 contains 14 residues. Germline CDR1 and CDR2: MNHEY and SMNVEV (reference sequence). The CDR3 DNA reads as TGTGCCAGCAGATGGACTGAGCCCACCGGGGAGCTGTTTTTT. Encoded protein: CASRWTEPTGELFF.

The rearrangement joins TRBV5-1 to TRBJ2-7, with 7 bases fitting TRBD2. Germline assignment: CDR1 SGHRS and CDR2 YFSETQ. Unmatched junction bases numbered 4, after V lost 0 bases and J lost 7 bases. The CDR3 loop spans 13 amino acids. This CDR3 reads CASSLGTSGEQYF. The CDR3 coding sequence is TGCGCCAGCAGCTTGGGGACTAGTGGGGAGCAGTACTTC.

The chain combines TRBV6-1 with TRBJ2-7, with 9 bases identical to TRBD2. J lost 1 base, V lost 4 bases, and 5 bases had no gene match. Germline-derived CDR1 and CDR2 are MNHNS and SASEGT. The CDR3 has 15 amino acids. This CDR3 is CASSGRLAESYEQYF. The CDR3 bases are TGTGCCAGCAGTGGGAGACTAGCGGAGTCCTACGAGCAGTACTTC.

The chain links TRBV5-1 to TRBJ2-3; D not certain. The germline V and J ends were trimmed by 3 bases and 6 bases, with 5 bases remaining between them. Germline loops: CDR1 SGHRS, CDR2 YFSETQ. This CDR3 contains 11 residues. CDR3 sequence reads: CASSSLDTQYF. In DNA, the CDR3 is TGCGCCAGCAGCTCCCTTGATACGCAGTATTTT.

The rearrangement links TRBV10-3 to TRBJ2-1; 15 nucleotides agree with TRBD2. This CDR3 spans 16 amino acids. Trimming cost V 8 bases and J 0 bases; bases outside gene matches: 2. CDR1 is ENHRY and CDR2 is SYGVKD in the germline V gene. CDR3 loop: CAIGLAGGSSYNEQFF. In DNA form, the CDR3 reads TGTGCCATCGGACTAGCGGGAGGGAGCTCCTACAATGAGCAGTTCTTC.

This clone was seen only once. The CDR3, as DNA: TGTGCCAGCAGTCCCATGGGCTACCTCCAAGAGACCCAGTACTTC. Its protein product is CASSPMGYLQETQYF. V gene TRBV27 combines with J gene TRBJ2-5, with D unclear. Trimming pared 5 bases from V and 1 base from J, leaving 14 bases between. This CDR3 comprises 15 residues. Germline lookup yields CDR1 MNHEY and CDR2 SMNVEV (reference sequence).

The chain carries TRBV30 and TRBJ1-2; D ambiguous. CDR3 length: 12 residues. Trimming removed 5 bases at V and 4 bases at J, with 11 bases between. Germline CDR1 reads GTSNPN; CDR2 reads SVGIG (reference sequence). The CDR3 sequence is CAWQQSLYGYTF. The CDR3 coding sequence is TGTGCCTGGCAACAGAGCCTCTATGGCTACACCTTC.

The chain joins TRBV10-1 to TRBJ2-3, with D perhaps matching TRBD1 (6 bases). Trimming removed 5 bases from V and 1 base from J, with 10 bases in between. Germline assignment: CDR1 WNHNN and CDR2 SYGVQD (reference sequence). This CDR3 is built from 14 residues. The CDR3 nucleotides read TGCGCCAGCAGTCCGGGACACGGCACAGATACGCAGTATTTT. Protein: CASSPGHGTDTQYF.